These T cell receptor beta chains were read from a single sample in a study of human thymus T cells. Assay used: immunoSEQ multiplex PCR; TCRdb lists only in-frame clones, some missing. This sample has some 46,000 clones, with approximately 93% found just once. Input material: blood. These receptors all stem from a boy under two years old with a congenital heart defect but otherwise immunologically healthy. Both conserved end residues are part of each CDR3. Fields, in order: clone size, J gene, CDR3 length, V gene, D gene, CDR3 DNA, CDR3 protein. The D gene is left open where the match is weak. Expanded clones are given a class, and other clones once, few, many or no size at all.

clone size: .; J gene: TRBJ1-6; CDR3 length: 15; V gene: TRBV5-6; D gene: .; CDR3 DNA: TGTGCCAGCAGCCTTTTCGGACGGGGGAATTCACCCCTCCACTTT; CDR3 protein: CASSLFGRGNSPLHF
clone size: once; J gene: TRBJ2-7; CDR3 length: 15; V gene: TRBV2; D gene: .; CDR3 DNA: TGTGCCAGCAGTGGGTGGCTAGCGCTATCCTACGAGCAGTACTTC; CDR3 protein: CASSGWLALSYEQYF
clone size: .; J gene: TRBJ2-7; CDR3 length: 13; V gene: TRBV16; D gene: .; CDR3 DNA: TGTGCCAGCAGCCAAGACAGAGACTACGAGCAGTACTTC; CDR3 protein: CASSQDRDYEQYF
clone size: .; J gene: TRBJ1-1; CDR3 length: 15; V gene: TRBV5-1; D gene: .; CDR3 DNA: TGCGCCAGCAGCTTGGAGCCCGGCCCCGGGACTGAAGCTTTCTTT; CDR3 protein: CASSLEPGPGTEAFF
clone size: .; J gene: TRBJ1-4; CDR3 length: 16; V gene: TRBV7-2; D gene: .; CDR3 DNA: TGTGCCAGCAGCGGTCGCGACGGTGCAGCTAATGAAAAACTGTTTTTT; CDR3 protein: CASSGRDGAANEKLFF
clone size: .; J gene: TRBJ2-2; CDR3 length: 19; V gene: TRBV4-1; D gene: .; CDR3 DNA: TGCGCCAGCAGCCAAGATAGAACAGGCGGGGCCCTAAACACCGGGGAGCTGTTTTTT; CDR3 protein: CASSQDRTGGALNTGELFF
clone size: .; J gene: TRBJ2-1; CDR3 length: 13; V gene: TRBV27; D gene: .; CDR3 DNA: TGTGCCAGCAGGCTGACAGTCTACAATGAGCAGTTCTTC; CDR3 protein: CASRLTVYNEQFF
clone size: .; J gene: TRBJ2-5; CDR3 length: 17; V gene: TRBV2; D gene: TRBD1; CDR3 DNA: TGTGCCAGCAGTGAACCCCGGGACAGGGTCAAAGGAGAGACCCAGTACTTC; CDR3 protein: CASSEPRDRVKGETQYF
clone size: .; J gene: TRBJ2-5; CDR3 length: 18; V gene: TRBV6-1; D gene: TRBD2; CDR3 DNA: TGTGCCAGCAGTGAAGGATCTAGCGGGGGGCGAATGCGGGAGACCCAGTACTTC; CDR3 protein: CASSEGSSGGRMRETQYF
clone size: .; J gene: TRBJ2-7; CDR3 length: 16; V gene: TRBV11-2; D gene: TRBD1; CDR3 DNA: TGTGCCAGCGGCCCTCATCCGGGACAGGGGGCATACGAGCAGTACTTC; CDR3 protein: CASGPHPGQGAYEQYF
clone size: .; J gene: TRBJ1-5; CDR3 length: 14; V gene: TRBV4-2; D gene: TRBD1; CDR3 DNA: TGTGCCAGCAGCCAGGGACAGGGCAATCAGCCCCAGCATTTT; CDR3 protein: CASSQGQGNQPQHF
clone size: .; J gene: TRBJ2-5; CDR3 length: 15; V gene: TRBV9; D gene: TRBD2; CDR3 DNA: TGTGCCAGCAGCAAGGGACTAGCGATAGGAGAGACCCAGTACTTC; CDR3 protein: CASSKGLAIGETQYF
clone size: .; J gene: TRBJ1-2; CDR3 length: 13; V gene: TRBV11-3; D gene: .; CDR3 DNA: TGTGCCAGCAGCGATAAGGGGAGTCGGGGCTACACCTTC; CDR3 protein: CASSDKGSRGYTF